These T cell receptor beta chains were read from a single sample in a study of cytomegalovirus exposure and HLA in healthy donors. Here immunoSEQ multiplex PCR was the method, and the copy in TCRdb shows in-frame clones only, minus some. The sample shows approximately 75,000 clones, over 60% of them seen only once. The specimen sequenced was PBMCs. These receptors all stem from a male donor in good health and CMV-seronegative. CDR3s include the opening cysteine and the closing phenylalanine or tryptophan. The D gene is left open where the match is weak. Part of the rows lack a size; the others show once, few, many or a class for expanded clones.

J: TRBJ1-2; D: TRBD1; length: 14; size: NA; V: TRBV6-5; CDR3: CASKPDRGNYGYPF; DNA: TGTGCCAGCAAACCGGACAGGGGTAACTATGGCTACCCCTTC
J: TRBJ2-1; D: TRBD1; length: 16; size: NA; V: TRBV6-1; CDR3: CASSEYGQGTYNEQFF; DNA: TGTGCCAGCAGTGAATACGGACAGGGGACCTACAATGAGCAGTTCTTC
J: TRBJ1-3; D: NA; length: 14; size: NA; V: TRBV5-4; CDR3: CASSLDSQGNTIYF; DNA: TGTGCCAGCAGCTTGGACAGTCAAGGAAACACCATATATTTT
J: TRBJ2-7; D: TRBD2; length: 12; size: NA; V: TRBV10-1; CDR3: CASSETGEGQYF; DNA: TGCGCCAGCAGTGAGACCGGGGAGGGGCAGTACTTC
J: TRBJ2-5; D: TRBD1; length: 16; size: once; V: TRBV5-1; CDR3: CASSLEPQGDEQTQYF; DNA: TGCGCCAGCAGCCTGGAACCACAGGGGGATGAACAGACCCAGTACTTC
J: TRBJ1-1; D: NA; length: 13; size: NA; V: TRBV19; CDR3: CASMTGGGTEAFF; DNA: TGTGCCAGTATGACCGGGGGAGGCACTGAAGCTTTCTTT
J: TRBJ2-7; D: NA; length: 14; size: NA; V: TRBV7-2; CDR3: CASSVTAGDYEQYF; DNA: TGCGCCAGCAGCGTCACGGCAGGGGACTACGAGCAGTACTTC
J: TRBJ1-1; D: NA; length: 13; size: once; V: TRBV7-7; CDR3: CASSLSPDTEAFF; DNA: TGTGCCAGCAGCTTATCTCCAGACACTGAAGCTTTCTTT
J: TRBJ2-1; D: NA; length: 18; size: NA; V: TRBV12-5; CDR3: CASTVPHRGSSSYNEQFF; DNA: TGTGCTAGTACAGTTCCCCACCGGGGATCGAGCTCCTACAATGAGCAGTTCTTC
J: TRBJ1-3; D: NA; length: 15; size: NA; V: TRBV5-6; CDR3: CASSLDRFSGNTIYF; DNA: TGTGCCAGCAGCTTGGACAGATTCTCTGGAAACACCATATATTTT
J: TRBJ1-2; D: NA; length: 15; size: NA; V: TRBV25-1; CDR3: CASSELATNHYGYTF; DNA: TGTGCCAGCAGTGAACTTGCGACAAATCACTATGGCTACACCTTC
J: TRBJ2-5; D: NA; length: 16; size: few; V: TRBV7-2; CDR3: CASSKERDLRVGDQYF; DNA: TGTGCCAGCAGCAAAGAACGGGACTTGCGCGTTGGGGACCAGTACTTC
J: TRBJ2-1; D: TRBD2; length: 18; size: NA; V: TRBV4-2; CDR3: CASSQEGLAGGPGNEQFF; DNA: TGTGCCAGCAGCCAAGAGGGACTAGCGGGGGGGCCCGGCAATGAGCAGTTCTTC
J: TRBJ2-7; D: TRBD1; length: 16; size: NA; V: TRBV5-1; CDR3: CASSPLAGTEYYEQYF; DNA: TGCGCCAGCAGCCCGTTAGCCGGGACAGAGTACTACGAGCAGTACTTC
J: TRBJ2-7; D: NA; length: 12; size: NA; V: TRBV2; CDR3: CASSEWRREQYF; DNA: TGTGCCAGCAGTGAATGGAGGCGTGAGCAGTACTTC
J: TRBJ1-4; D: NA; length: 15; size: NA; V: TRBV11-1; CDR3: CASSHGDPTNEKLFF; DNA: TGTGCCAGCAGCCATGGAGACCCAACTAATGAAAAACTGTTTTTT
J: TRBJ1-2; D: NA; length: 14; size: once; V: TRBV5-6; CDR3: CASSLLRDGYGYTF; DNA: TGTGCCAGCAGTCTCCTCAGGGATGGGTATGGCTACACCTTC
J: TRBJ2-3; D: TRBD2; length: 17; size: NA; V: TRBV18; CDR3: CASSPIGSGGATDTQYF; DNA: TGTGCCAGCTCACCGATAGGATCGGGGGGGGCCACAGATACGCAGTATTTT
J: TRBJ2-7; D: TRBD2; length: 13; size: once; V: TRBV29-1; CDR3: CSVPGLGFYEQYF; DNA: TGCAGCGTGCCGGGACTAGGGTTCTACGAGCAGTACTTC
J: TRBJ2-2; D: NA; length: 14; size: NA; V: TRBV18; CDR3: CASSPLGRTGELFF; DNA: TGTGCCAGCTCACCATTGGGCCGAACCGGGGAGCTGTTTTTT
J: TRBJ1-1; D: NA; length: 13; size: NA; V: TRBV2; CDR3: CASHLEGNTEAFF; DNA: TGTGCCAGCCATTTGGAGGGGAACACTGAAGCTTTCTTT
J: TRBJ1-4; D: TRBD1; length: 15; size: NA; V: TRBV19; CDR3: CASSKGQGAGEKLFF; DNA: TGTGCCAGTAGTAAGGGACAGGGGGCAGGTGAAAAACTGTTTTTT
J: TRBJ2-1; D: NA; length: 14; size: once; V: TRBV5-1; CDR3: CASSLHPRIDEQFF; DNA: TGCGCCAGCAGCTTACACCCGAGGATAGATGAGCAGTTCTTC
J: TRBJ1-2; D: NA; length: 15; size: NA; V: TRBV13; CDR3: CASSLGWRVEYGYTF; DNA: TGTGCCAGCAGCTTGGGGTGGAGGGTGGAATATGGCTACACCTTC
J: TRBJ1-4; D: NA; length: 14; size: NA; V: TRBV30; CDR3: CAWKRWGANEKLFF; DNA: TGTGCCTGGAAAAGGTGGGGGGCTAATGAAAAACTGTTTTTT
J: TRBJ1-5; D: NA; length: 17; size: NA; V: TRBV21-1; CDR3: CASSLTGGRYSNQPQNF; DNA: TGTGCCAGCAGCCTGACAGGGGGGAGATATAGCAATCAGCCCCAGAATTTT
J: TRBJ2-7; D: TRBD1; length: 14; size: NA; V: TRBV18; CDR3: CASSAGTGGNEQYF; DNA: TGTGCCAGCTCAGCCGGGACAGGGGGCAACGAGCAGTACTTC
J: TRBJ2-1; D: TRBD2; length: 15; size: NA; V: TRBV7-9; CDR3: CASPKPPAGKDEQFF; DNA: TGTGCCAGCCCGAAACCTCCAGCGGGAAAGGATGAGCAGTTCTTC
J: TRBJ2-1; D: TRBD1; length: 13; size: few; V: TRBV5-1; CDR3: CASSFTGANEQFF; DNA: TGCGCCAGCAGCTTCACAGGGGCGAATGAGCAGTTCTTC
J: TRBJ1-1; D: NA; length: 14; size: NA; V: TRBV6-1; CDR3: CASAKQGLNTEAFF; DNA: TGTGCCAGCGCCAAACAGGGATTGAACACTGAAGCTTTCTTT
J: TRBJ1-2; D: NA; length: 15; size: once; V: TRBV7-6; CDR3: CASSGLSGGNYGYTF; DNA: TGTGCCAGCAGCGGCTTGTCGGGAGGAAACTATGGCTACACCTTC
J: TRBJ2-7; D: TRBD1; length: 14; size: NA; V: TRBV6-5; CDR3: CASSRGRSVHEQYF; DNA: TGTGCCAGCAGTAGGGGGCGCAGTGTCCACGAGCAGTACTTC
J: TRBJ1-4; D: TRBD1; length: 13; size: NA; V: TRBV27; CDR3: CASIQGAGEKLFF; DNA: TGTGCCAGCATACAGGGGGCTGGGGAAAAACTGTTTTTT
J: TRBJ1-2; D: NA; length: 16; size: few; V: TRBV4-1; CDR3: CASSQEDGGLDYGYTF; DNA: TGCGCCAGCAGCCAAGAGGATGGAGGGCTGGACTATGGCTACACCTTC
J: TRBJ1-2; D: TRBD1; length: 13; size: NA; V: TRBV27; CDR3: CASSPRTGVGYTF; DNA: TGTGCCAGCAGTCCCCGGACAGGGGTCGGCTACACCTTC
J: TRBJ2-7; D: NA; length: 12; size: NA; V: TRBV7-9; CDR3: CASSFGLYEQYF; DNA: TGTGCCAGCAGCTTTGGGCTCTACGAGCAGTACTTC
J: TRBJ1-1; D: NA; length: 13; size: NA; V: TRBV5-1; CDR3: CASSLNPNTEAFF; DNA: TGCGCCAGCAGCTTAAATCCTAACACTGAAGCTTTCTTT
J: TRBJ2-1; D: TRBD2; length: 15; size: NA; V: TRBV7-7; CDR3: CASSFGLAGGGEQFF; DNA: TGTGCTAGCAGCTTCGGACTAGCGGGAGGGGGTGAGCAGTTCTTC
J: TRBJ1-2; D: TRBD1; length: 12; size: NA; V: TRBV6-5; CDR3: CASSYGQGGYTF; DNA: TGTGCCAGCAGTTACGGACAGGGTGGCTACACCTTC
J: TRBJ1-1; D: NA; length: 11; size: few; V: TRBV6-1; CDR3: CASSLSGGAFF; DNA: TGTGCCAGCAGTCTAAGTGGTGGAGCTTTCTTT
J: TRBJ2-7; D: NA; length: 16; size: NA; V: TRBV5-4; CDR3: CASSLFPQNPSYEQYF; DNA: TGTGCCAGCAGCCTATTTCCACAGAACCCCTCCTACGAGCAGTACTTC
J: TRBJ2-7; D: TRBD2; length: 14; size: NA; V: TRBV30; CDR3: CAWRAGGSPYEQYF; DNA: TGTGCCTGGAGGGCGGGGGGGTCCCCCTACGAGCAGTACTTC